What follows are 21 T cell receptor beta chains derived from one specimen sequenced in a study of blood T cells in healthy people across ages. With a J-beta primer mix and a sample-barcoded 5' primer, a second PCR ran about 7 to 12 cycles. TCRdb independently ran MiXCR on the 5' RACE reads; one entry per CDR3 protein. The repertoire holds approximately 2,000,000 distinct CDR3 sequences, with about two fifths as singletons. Sequencing input: blood. The receptors here all came from a human donor in good health.

This clonotype was seen a handful of times. The chain combines TRBV12-3 or TRBV12-4 with TRBJ1-1, with 7 bases matching TRBD1. Germline trimming cut 7 bases from V and 1 base from J; bases unmatched to any gene: 6. This CDR3 has 14 amino acids. For the CDR3, the DNA is TGTGCCAGCACCGAGGGACAGCAGAACACTGAAGCTTTCTTT. As protein: CASTEGQQNTEAFF.

Points on this clonotype: This CDR3 is missing its conserved last phenylalanine or tryptophan, likely due to a read error. The chain employs TRBV6-5 and TRBJ2-5, with D maybe TRBD1 (6 bases). The end of the DNA aligns better with TRBJ2-7, so the J call may be wrong. This CDR3 is built from 13 residues. Germline-derived CDR1 and CDR2 are MNHEY and SVGAGI. The CDR3 nucleotides are TGTGCCAACGGGACACTCACACCCTACGAGCAGTACCTC. Amino acids: CANGTLTPYEQYL.

V gene TRBV20-1 combines with J gene TRBJ2-4, with TRBD2 matching over 13 bases. The CDR3 has 15 amino acids. Germline V gene lookup returns CDR1 DFQATT and CDR2 SNEGSKA (reference sequence). The CDR3 DNA reads TGCAGCGCCCGTGGGACTAGCGGGGTTAGAAACATTCAGTACTTC. Translating gives CSARGTSGVRNIQYF.

The V gene is TRBV5-1, the J gene TRBJ2-1, with 8 bases that match TRBD2. The CDR3 contains 17 residues. V trimming: 0 bases; J trimming: 4 bases; junction bases outside the gene matches: 9. Germline V gives CDR1 SGHRS, CDR2 YFSETQ. As DNA, the CDR3 is TGCGCCAGCAGCTTGGTTTCGAGCGGGGGTTTATACAATGAGCAGTTCTTC. Translation gives CASSLVSSGGLYNEQFF.

The V and J genes are TRBV29-1 and TRBJ2-7; D unresolved. The CDR3 is made up of 13 amino acids. V lost 6 bases and J 1 base, leaving 13 bases between the germline ends. Per germline, CDR1 SQVTM and CDR2 ANQGSEA. The DNA for the CDR3 is TGCAGCGTCCAGGACGGTAGATCCTACGAGCAGTACTTC. Translation gives CSVQDGRSYEQYF.

The chain carries TRBV25-1 and TRBJ2-3; D is unresolved. Trimming took 1 base from V and 4 from J, leaving 9 bases between them. Germline V gene lookup returns CDR1 MGHDK and CDR2 SYGVNS. CDR3 length equals 14 residues. As DNA, the CDR3 is TGTGCCAGCAGTGAATCGCATGAGGCAGATACGCAGTATTTT. Its translation: CASSESHEADTQYF.

The rearrangement links TRBV29-1 to TRBJ2-1; D remains unclear. The CDR3 loop spans 12 amino acids. The V end was cut by 0 bases, the J end by 6 bases, with 6 bases between. Germline lookup yields CDR1 SQVTM and CDR2 ANQGSEA. CDR3 sequence: CSVEESSNEQFF. DNA of the CDR3: TGCAGCGTTGAAGAATCTAGCAATGAGCAGTTCTTC.

The chain has TRBV12-3 or TRBV12-4 and TRBJ1-5; D remains ambiguous. This CDR3 has 17 amino acids. V was cut by 1 base and J by 2 bases, with 15 bases left in between. The DNA of the CDR3 is TGTGCCAGCAGTTTAGGATTCCTCGGGTATCGCAATCAGCCCCAGCATTTT. Protein sequence: CASSLGFLGYRNQPQHF.

The V gene is TRBV6-2 or TRBV6-3, the J gene TRBJ1-2; possible D gene TRBD1, 6 bases. The CDR3 totals 21 residues. V was clipped by 5 bases and J by 8 bases, with 39 bases between them. Germline CDR1 is MNHEY and CDR2 is SVGEGT. In nucleotides, the CDR3 is TGTGCCAGCAGTCTGTCCTCCTCGGACAGATACGGGGTTATAGGGGCTGTCGGCTACACCTTC. Translation: CASSLSSSDRYGVIGAVGYTF.

This sequence joins TRBV7-3 and TRBJ2-7; D might be TRBD2 (6 bases). Germline lookup yields CDR1 SGHTA and CDR2 FQGTGA. Trimming took off 4 bases at V and 6 bases at J, with 16 bases between the two ends. CDR3 length: 14 amino acids. The CDR3: CASSSTPGVGEQYF. The CDR3 region has the DNA TGTGCCAGCAGCTCAACCCCGGGGGTCGGCGAGCAGTACTTC.

The chain carries TRBV6-2 or TRBV6-3 and TRBJ2-6; TRBD1 matches at 7 bases. CDR1 is MNHEY and CDR2 is SVGEGT in the germline V gene. After removal of 4 bases from V and 4 bases from J, the junction contained 4 bases not matched to a gene. The CDR3 extends over 15 amino acids. DNA of the CDR3: TGTGCCAGCAGTTTCGACAGGGAGGGGGCCAACGTCCTGACTTTC. Amino acid sequence: CASSFDREGANVLTF.

The chain joins TRBV12-3 or TRBV12-4 to TRBJ1-6; D perhaps matches TRBD1 (6 bases). Trimming pared 5 bases from V and 11 bases from J, leaving 13 bases between. The CDR3 is made up of 13 amino acids. The CDR3 nucleotides read TGTGCCAGCAGTCTAAACAGGGCCGCACCCCTCCACTTT. This encodes CASSLNRAAPLHF.

The chain is built from TRBV9 and TRBJ1-4, with D uncertain. The germline V gene has CDR1 SGDLS and CDR2 YYNGEE. The CDR3 has 14 amino acids. Trimming shortened V by 3 bases and J by 5 bases, and 11 bases separated the two germline ends. CDR3 sequence reads: CASSGRVDNEKLFF. The CDR3 DNA reads TGTGCCAGCAGCGGCCGGGTCGACAATGAAAAACTGTTTTTT.

The V call is TRBV18, the J call TRBJ2-1; 11 bases match TRBD1. The CDR3 is 18 amino acids. The trim removed 3 bases at V and 10 bases at J, leaving 17 bases unmatched. Germline lookup yields CDR1 KGHSH and CDR2 LQKENI. CDR3 nucleotide sequence: TGTGCCAGCTCACCCAGGACAGCGGGACAGGGGGATTCCTACGAGCAGTTCTTC. Translated: CASSPRTAGQGDSYEQFF.

This clonotype came up a few times. This chain joins TRBV5-1 and TRBJ2-6, with D possibly matching TRBD1 (5 bases). The V gene lost 1 base and the J gene lost 2 bases, with 22 bases spanning the gap. The CDR3 has 20 residues. The germline gives CDR1 SGHRS, CDR2 YFSETQ. CDR3 amino acids: CASSLSVVRTRLPGANVLTF. DNA of the CDR3: TGCGCCAGCAGCTTGAGTGTGGTAAGGACAAGGTTACCTGGGGCCAACGTCCTGACTTTC.

This rearrangement joins TRBV7-2 to TRBJ2-7; a weak D match, TRBD1 (6 bases). The CDR3 has 15 amino acids. V was pared by 1 base and J by 3 bases, with 13 bases between. Germline CDR1 reads SGHTA; CDR2 reads FQGNSA. CDR3 protein: CASSLDGQTLYEQYF. DNA for the CDR3: TGTGCCAGCAGCTTAGATGGACAGACACTCTACGAGCAGTACTTC. The full variable domain, its missing parts supplied by reference TRBV7-2 and TRBJ2-7, is GAGVSQSPSNKVTEKGKDVELRCDPISGHTALYWYRQSLGQGLEFLIYFQGNSAPDKSGLPSDRFSAERTGGSVSTLTIQRTQQEDSAVYLCASSLDGQTLYEQYFGPGTRLTVT.

The chain has TRBV20-1 and TRBJ2-5; possibly TRBD1 for D (6 bases). V lost 6 bases and J lost 2, with 19 bases in between. The CDR3 is 15 residues long. The germline CDR1 and CDR2 sequences are DFQATT and SNEGSKA (reference sequence). The chain's CDR3 is CSAFGQSKSQETQYF. CDR3 in DNA: TGCAGTGCATTCGGACAGAGCAAATCACAAGAGACCCAGTACTTC.

The genes are TRBV12-3 or TRBV12-4 and TRBJ2-3; the D is unclear. The CDR3 loop spans 14 amino acids. V was cut by 3 bases and J by 6 bases, with 13 bases left in between. The CDR3, as DNA: TGTGCCAGCAGTTTCGATCCTACGGTGGATACGCAGTATTTT. Protein: CASSFDPTVDTQYF.

This clonotype has a handful of counts. This rearrangement joins TRBV7-2 to TRBJ1-2; 10 bases align to TRBD1. Germline V gene sequence: CDR1 SGHTA, CDR2 FQGNSA. This CDR3 comprises 17 residues. After removal of 4 bases from V and 4 bases from J, the junction contained 12 bases not matched to a gene. The CDR3 here is CASSSIRRDRGPYGYTF. CDR3 coding DNA: TGTGCCAGCAGCTCCATAAGAAGGGACAGGGGTCCCTATGGCTACACCTTC.

The chain's CDR3 is CASSLNTGLADTQYF. For the CDR3, the DNA is TGCGCCAGCAGCCTAAACACGGGGCTTGCAGATACGCAGTATTTT. J is TRBJ2-3 and V is TRBV4-3; TRBD1 or TRBD2 may be the D gene (5 bases each). Trimming removed 4 bases from V and 4 bases from J, with 15 bases in between. Germline assignment: CDR1 LGHNA and CDR2 YSLEER. The CDR3 sequence is 15 residues long.

The V call is TRBV7-9, the J call TRBJ2-5, with 7 bases lining up with TRBD2. This CDR3 comprises 15 residues. The V gene's germline CDR1 is SEHNR and CDR2 FQNEAQ (reference sequence). The V gene end was trimmed by 5 bases and the J gene end by 5 bases; junction bases not matched to a gene: 11. The CDR3 region has the DNA TGTGCCAGCAGCACTAGCGAATATGAGGGGGAGACCCAGTACTTC. As protein: CASSTSEYEGETQYF.